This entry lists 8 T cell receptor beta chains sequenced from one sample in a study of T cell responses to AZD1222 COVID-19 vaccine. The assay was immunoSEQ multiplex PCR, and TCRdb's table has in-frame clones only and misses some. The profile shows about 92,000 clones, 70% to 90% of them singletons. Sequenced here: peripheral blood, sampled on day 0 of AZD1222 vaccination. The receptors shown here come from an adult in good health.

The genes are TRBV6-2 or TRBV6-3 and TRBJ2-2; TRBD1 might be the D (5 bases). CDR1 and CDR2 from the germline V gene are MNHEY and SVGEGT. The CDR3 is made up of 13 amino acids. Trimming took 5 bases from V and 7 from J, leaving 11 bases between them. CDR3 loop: CASSASRVGELFF. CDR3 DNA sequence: TGTGCCAGCAGTGCCAGCAGGGTCGGGGAGCTGTTTTTT.

In DNA form, the CDR3 reads TGTGCCAGCAGCCTTGGATCGAGGAGTAACGAGCAGTACTTC. Translation: CASSLGSRSNEQYF. The chain employs TRBV7-8 and TRBJ2-7; no firm D call. Deletions cut 5 bases from V and 5 bases from J, with 16 bases between. The CDR3 length is 14 residues. The germline V gene has CDR1 SGHVS and CDR2 FQNEAQ.

CDR3 bases: TGTGCCAGCAGTCGAGGACAGCACACCGGGGAGCTGTTTTTT. This sequence encodes CASSRGQHTGELFF. The chain has TRBV6-2 or TRBV6-3 and TRBJ2-2; D is possibly TRBD1 (6 bases). Germline CDR1 and CDR2: MNHEY and SVGEGT. This CDR3 is 14 amino acids long. V lost 5 bases and J 3 bases, leaving 10 bases between the germline ends.

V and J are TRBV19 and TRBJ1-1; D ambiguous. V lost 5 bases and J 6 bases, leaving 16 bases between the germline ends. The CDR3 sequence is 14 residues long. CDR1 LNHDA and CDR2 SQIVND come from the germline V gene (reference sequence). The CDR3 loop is CASSFLGKSAEAFF. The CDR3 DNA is TGTGCCAGTAGTTTCCTAGGGAAATCCGCTGAAGCTTTCTTT.

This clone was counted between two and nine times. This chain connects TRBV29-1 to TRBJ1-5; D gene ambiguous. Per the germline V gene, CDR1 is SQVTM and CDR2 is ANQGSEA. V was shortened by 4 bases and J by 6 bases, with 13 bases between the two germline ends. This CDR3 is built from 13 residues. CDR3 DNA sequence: TGCAGCGTTGTATCCAGTCCTGGTCAGCCCCAGCATTTT. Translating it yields CSVVSSPGQPQHF. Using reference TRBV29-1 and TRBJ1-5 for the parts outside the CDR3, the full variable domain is SAVISQKPSRDICQRGTSLTIQCQVDSQVTMMFWYRQQPGQSLTLIATANQGSEATYESGFVIDKFPISRPNLTFSTLTVSNMSPEDSSIYLCSVVSSPGQPQHFGDGTRLSIL.

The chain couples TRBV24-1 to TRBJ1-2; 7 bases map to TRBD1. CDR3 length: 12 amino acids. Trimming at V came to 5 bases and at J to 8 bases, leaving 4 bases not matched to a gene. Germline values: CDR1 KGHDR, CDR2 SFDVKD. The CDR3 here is CATSVDREGYTF. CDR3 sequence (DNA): TGTGCCACCAGTGTCGACAGGGAAGGCTACACCTTC.

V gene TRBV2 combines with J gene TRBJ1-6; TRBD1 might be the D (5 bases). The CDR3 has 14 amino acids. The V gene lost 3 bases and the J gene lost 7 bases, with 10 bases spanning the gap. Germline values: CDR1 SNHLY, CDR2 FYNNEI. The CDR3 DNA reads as TGTGCCAGCAGTGAGAGGGGAGGGAATTCACCCCTCCACTTT. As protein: CASSERGGNSPLHF. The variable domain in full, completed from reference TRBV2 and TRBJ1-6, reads EPEVTQTPSHQVTQMGQEVILRCVPISNHLYFYWYRQILGQKVEFLVSFYNNEISEKSEIFDDQFSVERPDGSNFTLKIRSTKLEDSAMYFCASSERGGNSPLHFGNGTRLTVT.

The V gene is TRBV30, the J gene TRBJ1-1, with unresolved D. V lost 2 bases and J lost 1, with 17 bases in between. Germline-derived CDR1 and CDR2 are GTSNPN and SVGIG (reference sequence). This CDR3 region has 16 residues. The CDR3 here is CAWSRQISQGNTEAFF. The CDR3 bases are TGTGCCTGGAGTAGACAAATCTCTCAAGGGAACACTGAAGCTTTCTTT.